Listed here are 13 T cell receptor beta chains from one sample, sequenced in a study of ipilimumab plus nivolumab after autologous stem cell transplantation. Assay used: immunoSEQ multiplex PCR; TCRdb lists only in-frame clones, some missing. The sample holds 10,000 to 15,000 clones, about three quarters seen once. This material consisted of PBMCs, taken in a trial of ipilimumab plus nivolumab as post-transplant consolidation. These receptors came from a male donor with diffuse large B-cell lymphoma.

The V and J genes are TRBV19 and TRBJ2-1, with 10 positions matching TRBD2. Trimming at V came to 4 bases and at J to 1 base, leaving 7 bases not matched to a gene. The CDR3 sequence is 17 residues long. Germline V CDR1 and CDR2: LNHDA, SQIVND (reference sequence). This CDR3 is CASSKTSGLSSYNEQFF. The DNA for the CDR3 is TGTGCCAGTAGTAAGACTAGCGGGTTGTCATCCTACAATGAGCAGTTCTTC. The full variable domain, rest sourced from reference TRBV19 and TRBJ2-1, is DGGITQSPKYLFRKEGQNVTLSCEQNLNHDAMYWYRQDPGQGLRLIYYSQIVNDFQKGDIAEGYSVSREKKESFPLTVTSAQKNPTAFYLCASSKTSGLSSYNEQFFGPGTRLTVL.

The chain links TRBV7-2 to TRBJ2-7; either TRBD1 or TRBD2 may supply D (5 bases each). Per germline, CDR1 SGHTA and CDR2 FQGNSA. This CDR3 spans 14 amino acids. V shed 2 bases and J shed 0 bases, with 8 bases lying between them. CDR3 residues: CASSLMRGSYEQYF. CDR3 coding DNA: TGTGCCAGCAGCTTAATGAGGGGCTCCTACGAGCAGTACTTC.

This chain links TRBV19 with TRBJ2-3; 7 nucleotides match TRBD2. This CDR3 comprises 15 residues. Germline trimming cut 10 bases from V and 2 bases from J; bases unmatched to any gene: 12. Germline loops: CDR1 LNHDA, CDR2 SQIVND (reference sequence). CDR3 amino acids: CATDIGAGLTDTQYF. CDR3 nucleotides: TGTGCCACCGATATAGGAGCGGGACTCACAGATACGCAGTATTTT.

The J gene is TRBJ2-3, the V gene TRBV21-1; the table's D call TRBD2 went unverified against the DNA. TRBV21-1 is a listed pseudogene. The CDR3 sequence is 16 residues long. As DNA, the CDR3 is TGTGCCAGCAGCAAAGTTGGGACTCAGAGTTTAAATACGCAGTATTTT. It is translated as CASSKVGTQSLNTQYF.

The chain is built from TRBV7-9 and TRBJ2-1; 10 nucleotides agree with TRBD1. CDR3 length equals 17 residues. V shed 5 bases and J 6 bases; nucleotides not matched to a gene: 13. From germline, CDR1 is SEHNR and CDR2 FQNEAQ (reference sequence). DNA for the CDR3: TGTGCCAGCAGCCCGCGGACCGGGACAGGGGTGATCAATGAGCAGTTCTTC. Its protein product is CASSPRTGTGVINEQFF.

This clone was observed a single time. The junction departs from the called germline gene at one end, perhaps through a read error. The chain uses TRBV7-2 and TRBJ2-7, with D perhaps given as TRBD1 or TRBD2 (5 bases each). The CDR3 consists of 14 residues. Germline CDR1 is SGHTA and CDR2 is FQGNSA. The CDR3 loop reads CASGLMRGSYEQYF. CDR3 coding DNA: TGTGCCAGCGGCTTAATGAGGGGCTCCTACGAGCAGTACTTC.

This chain uses TRBV11-2 with TRBJ2-3, with 10 nucleotides matching TRBD2. CDR1 SGHAT and CDR2 FQNNGV come from the germline V gene. V was clipped by 2 bases and J by 4 bases; unmatched bases: 9. The CDR3 spans 17 residues. The CDR3 reads CASSLIGSGGAPDTQYF. The CDR3 DNA reads as TGTGCCAGCAGCTTAATAGGAAGCGGGGGGGCCCCAGATACGCAGTATTTT.

This clone was picked up a small number of times. This chain connects TRBV7-9 to TRBJ1-4; D is perhaps TRBD1 (5 bases). The CDR3 totals 17 residues. The V gene's germline CDR1 is SEHNR and CDR2 FQNEAQ (reference sequence). V was trimmed by 0 bases and J by 8 bases, leaving 19 bases between them. The CDR3 loop is CASSLAGVRPGSEKLFF. CDR3 sequence (DNA): TGTGCCAGCAGCTTAGCGGGGGTTCGGCCAGGGAGCGAAAAACTGTTTTTT. The variable domain in full, completed from reference TRBV7-9 and TRBJ1-4, reads DTGVSQNPRHKITKRGQNVTFRCDPISEHNRLYWYRQTLGQGPEFLTYFQNEAQLEKSRLLSDRFSAERPKGSFSTLEIQRTEQGDSAMYLCASSLAGVRPGSEKLFFGSGTQLSVL.

The chain couples TRBV5-5 to TRBJ1-4; the D gene is possibly TRBD1 (6 bases). The germline V gene has CDR1 SGHKS and CDR2 YYEKEE (reference sequence). This CDR3 is 15 amino acids long. Trimming left V 4 bases short and J 7 bases short, with 17 bases between. This chain's CDR3 is CASSLLQGMGEKLFF. The CDR3 bases are TGTGCCAGCAGCCTTCTACAGGGAATGGGTGAAAAACTGTTTTTT.

Only a few counts were recorded for this clone. The rearrangement links TRBV9 to TRBJ1-1; D possibly corresponds to TRBD1 (5 bases). The CDR3 spans 16 residues. CDR1 is SGDLS, CDR2 YYNGEE, per germline. V lost 4 bases, J lost 0 bases, and 16 bases lay in between. CDR3 nucleotide sequence: TGTGCCAGCAGCCTATGGGACGGGGGAGTGAACACTGAAGCTTTCTTT. It yields the protein CASSLWDGGVNTEAFF.

This CDR3 is CASTKDRDYEQYF. CDR3 DNA sequence: TGTGCCAGCACAAAAGACAGGGACTACGAGCAGTACTTC. The V call is TRBV6-5, the J call TRBJ2-7; 7 bases match TRBD1. Germline V gene data show CDR1 as MNHEY and CDR2 as SVGAGI. This CDR3 contains 13 residues. The junction had 6 bases not matched to a gene; V was cut back by 7 bases and J by 3 bases.

This clone was seen only once. V is TRBV10-2 and J is TRBJ2-2; 12 bases are shared with TRBD2. The CDR3 totals 17 residues. V gave up 5 bases and J gave up 6 bases; unmatched junction bases: 10. Germline V gene data show CDR1 as WSHSY and CDR2 as SAAADI. CDR3 residues: CASSLLAGGSSAGELFF. CDR3 sequence (DNA): TGCGCCAGCAGTTTACTAGCGGGAGGCTCCTCCGCCGGGGAGCTGTTTTTT.

This clone was seen a few times. The chain links TRBV5-6 to TRBJ2-5, with D possibly being TRBD2 (7 bases). Trimming removed 1 base from V and 3 bases from J, with 13 bases in between. This CDR3 is 15 amino acids long. The V gene's germline CDR1 is SGHDT and CDR2 YYEEEE. This CDR3 is CASSLRSGGEETQYF. CDR3 nucleotide sequence: TGTGCCAGCAGCTTGAGATCGGGGGGCGAAGAGACCCAGTACTTC.